A single sample gave rise to the 13 T cell receptor beta chains below, sequenced in a study of type 1 and type 2 diabetes patients. PCR was run on genomic DNA. The TCR beta CDR3 region was amplified using 30 forward and 13 reverse primers. TCRdb redid the calling of the multiplex PCR reads with MiXCR, one entry per CDR3 protein. Of about 290,000 distinct CDR3 sequences in the sample, around 47% were seen once. The sample taken for sequencing was peripheral blood mononuclear cells (PBMCs). All receptors come from a man between 18 and 35 years old with type 2 diabetes.

The chain links TRBV28 to TRBJ1-2, with D tentatively TRBD1 (6 bases). V gave up 6 bases and J gave up 5 bases, with 22 bases separating them. Germline CDR1 and CDR2: MDHEN and SYDVKM. CDR3 size: 16 residues. CDR3 sequence reads: CASSPRGTPMNYGYTF. Here the CDR3 DNA reads TGTGCCAGCAGCCCAAGGGGGACCCCGATGAATTATGGCTACACCTTC.

The table lists this clonotype with a few counts. The V call is TRBV4-1, the J call TRBJ2-7, with D hard to call. The CDR3 totals 14 residues. Germline V CDR1 and CDR2: MGHRA, YSYEKL. V lost 0 bases to trimming and J lost 5 bases, with 11 bases between them. CDR3 sequence reads: CASSQDANLDEQYF. The CDR3 bases are TGCGCCAGCAGCCAAGACGCTAATCTAGACGAGCAGTACTTC.

This clonotype occurred many times. For the CDR3, the DNA is TGTGCCAGTAGTATCCAGGCAGGGAGTGGCTACACCTTC. This encodes CASSIQAGSGYTF. This chain joins TRBV19 and TRBJ1-2; a weak D match, TRBD1 (5 bases). Germline assignment: CDR1 LNHDA and CDR2 SQIVND (reference sequence). This CDR3 has 13 residues. Trimming left V 3 bases short and J 7 bases short, with 12 bases between.

This clonotype was detected only a few times. The chain links TRBV15 to TRBJ1-5; D not resolved. CDR1 is LNHNV, CDR2 YYDKDF, per germline (reference sequence). The CDR3 spans 14 residues. Trimming took 0 bases from V and 4 from J, leaving 7 bases between them. The CDR3 DNA is TGTGCCACCAGCAGAGATATTGAGAATCAGCCCCAGCATTTT. Protein product: CATSRDIENQPQHF.

This clonotype was recorded only once. The chain carries TRBV15 and TRBJ2-4, with D perhaps matching TRBD1 (7 bases). Germline values: CDR1 LNHNV, CDR2 YYDKDF (reference sequence). V was shortened by 0 bases and J by 2 bases, with 20 bases between the two germline ends. The CDR3 is made up of 19 amino acids. The CDR3 protein is CATSRDQGGEGYTKNIQYF. Here the CDR3 DNA reads TGTGCCACCAGCAGAGATCAGGGGGGAGAGGGGTATACCAAAAACATTCAGTACTTC. Filled out from reference TRBV15 and TRBJ2-4, the complete variable domain reads DAMVIQNPRYQVTQFGKPVTLSCSQTLNHNVMYWYQQKSSQAPKLLFHYYDKDFNNEADTPDNFQSRRPNTSFCFLDIRSPGLGDTAMYLCATSRDQGGEGYTKNIQYFGAGTRLSVL.

This clonotype has more than one count but fewer than ten. V gene TRBV15 combines with J gene TRBJ2-1, with TRBD2 as a possible D gene (6 bases). The CDR3 is 17 amino acids. V was clipped by 2 bases and J by 0 bases, with 14 bases between them. The V gene's germline CDR1 is LNHNV and CDR2 YYDKDF (reference sequence). In DNA form, the CDR3 reads TGTGCCACCAGCAGATATAATAGCGGAAGCTCCTACAATGAGCAGTTCTTC. Encoded protein: CATSRYNSGSSYNEQFF.

The V gene is TRBV30, the J gene TRBJ1-6; the D gene is possibly TRBD1 (5 bases). CDR1 and CDR2 (germline): GTSNPN, SVGIG (reference sequence). Trimming cost V 5 bases and J 7 bases, with 18 bases left between them. This CDR3 has 15 residues. CDR3 loop: CAWEGSAGENSPLHF. CDR3 bases: TGTGCCTGGGAGGGGTCAGCGGGTGAGAATTCACCCCTCCACTTT.

V usage is TRBV7-9 and J usage is TRBJ2-7; 8 bases align to TRBD2. V was clipped by 11 bases and J by 3 bases; unmatched bases: 12. The germline V gene has CDR1 SEHNR and CDR2 FQNEAQ (reference sequence). This CDR3 is built from 14 residues. The CDR3 coding sequence is TGTGCCTGGAGTCCGCTAGGGACTAGCTACGAGCAGTACTTC. Its protein product is CAWSPLGTSYEQYF.

This clonotype occurred a few times. The chain employs TRBV6-2 or TRBV6-3 and TRBJ2-7, with D possibly being TRBD2 (6 bases). The length of the CDR3 is 13 residues. Trimming pared 5 bases from V and 5 bases from J, leaving 13 bases between. From germline, CDR1 is MNHEY and CDR2 SVGEGT. The CDR3 reads CASSGDSRNEQYF. In DNA, the CDR3 is TGTGCCAGCAGTGGGGACTCCCGCAACGAGCAGTACTTC.

J is TRBJ2-6 and V is TRBV30; TRBD1 might be the D (5 bases). Trimming took 2 bases from V and 0 from J, leaving 11 bases between them. The CDR3 is 16 residues long. Germline V gene lookup returns CDR1 GTSNPN and CDR2 SVGIG (reference sequence). The DNA for the CDR3 is TGTGCCTGGAGTAGCAGGGTCCTCTCTGGGGCCAACGTCCTGACTTTC. It codes for CAWSSRVLSGANVLTF.

The sample holds a few counts of this clonotype. V gene TRBV19 combines with J gene TRBJ1-5; D gene uncertain. The length of the CDR3 is 14 residues. The germline V gene encodes CDR1 LNHDA and CDR2 SQIVND (reference sequence). The V and J ends lost 3 bases and 0 bases respectively, with 6 bases between them. CDR3 in amino acids: CASSISHSNQPQHF. The DNA for the CDR3 is TGTGCCAGTAGTATTTCCCATAGCAATCAGCCCCAGCATTTT.

The gene calls are TRBV12-5 and TRBJ1-2; D unclear. Germline-derived CDR1 and CDR2 are LGHNT and FRNRAP. V was cut by 2 bases and J by 1 base, with 11 bases left in between. The CDR3 covers 15 residues. DNA for the CDR3: TGTGCTAGTGGTTTGTTGGGAAGCTATAACTATGGCTACACCTTC. Its protein product is CASGLLGSYNYGYTF.

J is TRBJ1-1 and V is TRBV7-8, with D maybe TRBD1 (6 bases). Trimming removed 1 base from V and 7 bases from J, with 16 bases in between. CDR1 is SGHVS, CDR2 FQNEAQ, per germline. CDR3 length: 15 residues. The CDR3 DNA reads as TGTGCCAGCAGCTTAGGCGGGGGAGGGGGGATTGAAGCTTTCTTT. It yields the protein CASSLGGGGGIEAFF.